This section outlines one T cell receptor beta chain sequence together with its context. These data are taken from a study of blood T cells in healthy people across ages. Peripheral blood from each donor was collected in a volume of 8.5 to 10 milliliters. Samples each yielded at least 6 micrograms of total RNA. A second 7 to 11 cycle PCR used barcoded and J-beta primers. From the 5' RACE reads, TCRdb called clonotypes with MiXCR, one entry per CDR3 protein. The sample shows almost 800,000 distinct CDR3 sequences, roughly 64% of them seen only once. Sequencing used blood. The TCR originated in a man younger than 45 in good health.

CDR3 protein: CASSFRQGLAYGYTF. DNA for the CDR3: TGTGCCAGCAGCTTCCGACAGGGCCTGGCGTATGGCTACACCTTC. J is TRBJ1-2 and V is TRBV7-2, with 7 bases matching TRBD1. The CDR3 is 15 amino acids. The V and J ends lost 3 bases and 5 bases, in that order; junction bases with no gene match: 9. The germline gives CDR1 SGHTA, CDR2 FQGNSA. The whole variable domain, filled in from reference TRBV7-2 and TRBJ1-2, reads GAGVSQSPSNKVTEKGKDVELRCDPISGHTALYWYRQSLGQGLEFLIYFQGNSAPDKSGLPSDRFSAERTGGSVSTLTIQRTQQEDSAVYLCASSFRQGLAYGYTFGSGTRLTVV.